This TCR beta chain was documented in a study of T cell responses to AZD1222 COVID-19 vaccine. This clone was seen just once. The assay was immunoSEQ multiplex PCR, and TCRdb's table has in-frame clones only and misses some. The data hold about 150,000 clones, with around 94% observed a single time. CDR3 size: 13 residues. Trimming removed 6 bases from V and 7 bases from J, with 13 bases in between. Germline loops: CDR1 SNHLY, CDR2 FYNNEI. This clonotype was sampled from an adult in good health. The chain links TRBV2 to TRBJ2-1, with D perhaps given as TRBD1 or TRBD2 (5 bases each). Sequencing used peripheral blood, obtained on day 0 of AZD1222 vaccination. CDR3 nucleotides: TGTGCCAGCAGCCCCGGGACCTTAAATGAGCAGTTCTTC. Residues: CASSPGTLNEQFF.